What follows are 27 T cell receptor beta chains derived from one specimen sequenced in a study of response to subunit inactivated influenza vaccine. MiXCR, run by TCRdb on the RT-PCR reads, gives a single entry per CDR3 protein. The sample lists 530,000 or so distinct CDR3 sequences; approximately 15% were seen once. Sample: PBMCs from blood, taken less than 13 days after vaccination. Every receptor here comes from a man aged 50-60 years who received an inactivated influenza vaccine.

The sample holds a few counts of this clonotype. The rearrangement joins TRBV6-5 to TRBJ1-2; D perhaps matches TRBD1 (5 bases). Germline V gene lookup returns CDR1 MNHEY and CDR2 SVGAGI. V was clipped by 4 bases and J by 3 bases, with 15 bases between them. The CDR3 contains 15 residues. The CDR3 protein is CASSLLRGADYGYTF. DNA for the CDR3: TGTGCCAGCAGTTTACTGAGGGGCGCGGACTATGGCTACACCTTC.

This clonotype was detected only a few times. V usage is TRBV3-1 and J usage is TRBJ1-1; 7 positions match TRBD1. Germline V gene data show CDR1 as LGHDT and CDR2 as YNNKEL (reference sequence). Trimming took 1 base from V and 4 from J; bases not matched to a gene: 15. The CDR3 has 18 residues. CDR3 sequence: CASSQVPGGFLRGTEAFF. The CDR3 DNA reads TGTGCCAGCAGCCAAGTTCCAGGGGGATTTTTGCGCGGCACTGAAGCTTTCTTT.

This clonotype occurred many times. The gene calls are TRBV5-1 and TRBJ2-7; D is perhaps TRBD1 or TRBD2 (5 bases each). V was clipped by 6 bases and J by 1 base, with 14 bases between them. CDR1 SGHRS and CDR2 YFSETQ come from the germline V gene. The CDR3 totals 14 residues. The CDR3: CASTKGTESYEQYF. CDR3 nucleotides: TGCGCCAGCACCAAGGGGACGGAGTCCTACGAGCAGTACTTC.

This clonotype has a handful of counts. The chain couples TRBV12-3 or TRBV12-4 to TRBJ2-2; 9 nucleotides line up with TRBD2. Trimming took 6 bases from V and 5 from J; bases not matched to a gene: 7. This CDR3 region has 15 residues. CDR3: CASRRAGGFTGELFF. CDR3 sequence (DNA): TGTGCCAGCAGGAGAGCGGGGGGCTTTACCGGGGAGCTGTTTTTT.

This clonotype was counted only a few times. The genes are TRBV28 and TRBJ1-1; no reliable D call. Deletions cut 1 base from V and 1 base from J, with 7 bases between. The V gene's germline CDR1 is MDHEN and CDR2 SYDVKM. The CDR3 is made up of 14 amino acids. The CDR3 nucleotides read TGTGCCAGCAGTTTATCCGCAGGGAACACTGAAGCTTTCTTT. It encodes CASSLSAGNTEAFF.

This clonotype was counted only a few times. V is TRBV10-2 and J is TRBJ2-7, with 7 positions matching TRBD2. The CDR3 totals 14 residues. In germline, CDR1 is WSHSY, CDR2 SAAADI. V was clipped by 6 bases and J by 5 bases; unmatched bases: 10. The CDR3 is CASSGAERDDEQYF. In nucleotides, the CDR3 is TGCGCCAGCAGCGGGGCTGAGCGGGACGACGAGCAGTACTTC.

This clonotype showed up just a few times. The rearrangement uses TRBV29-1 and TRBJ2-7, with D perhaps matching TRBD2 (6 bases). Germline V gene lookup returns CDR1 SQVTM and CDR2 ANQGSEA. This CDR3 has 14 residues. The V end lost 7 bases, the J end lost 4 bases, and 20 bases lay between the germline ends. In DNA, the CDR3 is TGCAGCGCCTCCCTGGGGAGCGGACTATACGAGCAGTACTTC. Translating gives CSASLGSGLYEQYF.

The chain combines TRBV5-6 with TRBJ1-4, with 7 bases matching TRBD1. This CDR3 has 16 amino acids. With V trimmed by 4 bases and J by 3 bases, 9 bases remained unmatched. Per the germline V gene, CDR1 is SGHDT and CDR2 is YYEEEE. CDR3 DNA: TGTGCCAGCAGCAAACATCCTCAGGGGGCTAATGAAAAACTGTTTTTT. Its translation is CASSKHPQGANEKLFF.

CDR3 bases: TGCGCCAGCAGCAGGAGACAGGAAGAGACCCAGTACTTC. It is translated as CASSRRQEETQYF. V is TRBV5-1 and J is TRBJ2-5; D possibly corresponds to TRBD1 (6 bases). CDR1 SGHRS and CDR2 YFSETQ come from the germline V gene. The V gene lost 4 bases and the J gene lost 3 bases, with 10 bases spanning the gap. This CDR3 has 13 residues.

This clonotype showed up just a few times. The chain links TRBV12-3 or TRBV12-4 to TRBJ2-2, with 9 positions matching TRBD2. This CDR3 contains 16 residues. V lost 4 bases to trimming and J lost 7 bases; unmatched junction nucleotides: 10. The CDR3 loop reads CASSSGGTSKLGELFF. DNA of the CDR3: TGTGCCAGCAGTTCCGGCGGGACTAGCAAACTCGGGGAGCTGTTTTTT.

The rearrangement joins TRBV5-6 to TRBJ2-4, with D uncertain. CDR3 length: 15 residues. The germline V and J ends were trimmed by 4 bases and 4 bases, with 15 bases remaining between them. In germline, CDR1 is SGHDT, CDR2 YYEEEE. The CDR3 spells CASSPPGLGKNIQYF. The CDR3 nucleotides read TGTGCCAGCAGCCCACCAGGTTTGGGTAAAAACATTCAGTACTTC.

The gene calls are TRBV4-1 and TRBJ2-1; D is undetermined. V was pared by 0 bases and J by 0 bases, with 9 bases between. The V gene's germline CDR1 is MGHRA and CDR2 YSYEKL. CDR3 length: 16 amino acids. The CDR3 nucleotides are TGCGCCAGCAGCCAAGATGGGGTTCCCTCCTACAATGAGCAGTTCTTC. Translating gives CASSQDGVPSYNEQFF.

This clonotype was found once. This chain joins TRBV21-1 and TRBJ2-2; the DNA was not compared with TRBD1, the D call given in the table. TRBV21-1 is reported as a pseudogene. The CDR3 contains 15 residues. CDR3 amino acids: CASSGRDRGPGELFF. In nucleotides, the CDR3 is TGTGCCAGCAGCGGCCGGGACAGGGGGCCCGGGGAGCTGTTTTTT.

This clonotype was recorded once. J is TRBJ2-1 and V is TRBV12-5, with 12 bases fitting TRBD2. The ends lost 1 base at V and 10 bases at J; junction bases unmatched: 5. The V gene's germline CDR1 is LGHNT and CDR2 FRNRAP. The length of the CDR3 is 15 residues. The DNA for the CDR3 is TGTGCTAGTGGTTTGGGACTAGCGGGAGCGCCCGAGCAGTTCTTC. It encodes CASGLGLAGAPEQFF.

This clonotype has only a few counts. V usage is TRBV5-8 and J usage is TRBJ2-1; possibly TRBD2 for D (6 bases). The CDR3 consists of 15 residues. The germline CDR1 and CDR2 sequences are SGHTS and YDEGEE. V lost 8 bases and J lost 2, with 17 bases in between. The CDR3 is CARTKAGKTYNEQFF. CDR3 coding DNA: TGTGCCAGGACTAAGGCGGGAAAGACCTACAATGAGCAGTTCTTC.

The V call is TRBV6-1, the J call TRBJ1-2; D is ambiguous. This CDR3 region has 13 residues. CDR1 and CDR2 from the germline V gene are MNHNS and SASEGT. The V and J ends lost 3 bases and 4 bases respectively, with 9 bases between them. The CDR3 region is CASSDYSFYGYTF. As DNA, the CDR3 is TGTGCCAGCAGTGACTACAGCTTCTATGGCTACACCTTC.

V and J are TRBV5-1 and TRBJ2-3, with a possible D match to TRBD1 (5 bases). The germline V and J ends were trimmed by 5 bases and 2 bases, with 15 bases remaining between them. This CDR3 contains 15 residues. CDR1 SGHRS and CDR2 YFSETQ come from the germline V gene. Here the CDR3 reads CASRVNGAATDTQYF. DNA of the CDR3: TGCGCCAGCAGAGTAAATGGGGCAGCCACAGATACGCAGTATTTT.

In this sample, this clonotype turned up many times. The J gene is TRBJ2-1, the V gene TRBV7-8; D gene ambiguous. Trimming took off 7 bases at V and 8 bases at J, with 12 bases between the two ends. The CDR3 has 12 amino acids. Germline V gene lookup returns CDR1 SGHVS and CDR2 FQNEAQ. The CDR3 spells CASNQEGHEQFF. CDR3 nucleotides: TGTGCCAGCAACCAGGAAGGCCATGAGCAGTTCTTC.

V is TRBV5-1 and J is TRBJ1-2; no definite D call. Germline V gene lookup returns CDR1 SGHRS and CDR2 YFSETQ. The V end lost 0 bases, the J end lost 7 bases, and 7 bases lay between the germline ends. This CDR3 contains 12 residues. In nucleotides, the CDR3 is TGCGCCAGCAGCTTGGTCGGGTTTGGCTACACCTTC. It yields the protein CASSLVGFGYTF.

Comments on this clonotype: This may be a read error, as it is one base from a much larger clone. This CDR3 is CARSFPGLADNEQFF. The DNA of the CDR3 is TGTGCCAGAAGTTTTCCGGGACTAGCGGACAATGAGCAGTTCTTC. The chain is built from TRBV12-3 or TRBV12-4 and TRBJ2-1, with TRBD2 matching over 11 bases. The CDR3 has 15 residues.

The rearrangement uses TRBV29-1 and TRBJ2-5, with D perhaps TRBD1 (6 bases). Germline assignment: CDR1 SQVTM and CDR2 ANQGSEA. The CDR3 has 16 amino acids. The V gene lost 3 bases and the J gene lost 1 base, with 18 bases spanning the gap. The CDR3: CSVEGLMGTIQETQYF. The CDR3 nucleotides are TGCAGCGTTGAGGGGTTGATGGGGACAATCCAAGAGACCCAGTACTTC.

CDR3 sequence (DNA): TGCAGTGCTCCATCGACAGGGGGTCCCTCCGAGCAGTACTTC. The encoded protein is CSAPSTGGPSEQYF. The chain couples TRBV20-1 to TRBJ2-7, with TRBD1 identical over 9 bases. The CDR3 contains 14 residues. Looked up from germline, CDR1 is DFQATT and CDR2 is SNEGSKA (reference sequence). After removal of 5 bases from V and 6 bases from J, the junction contained 11 bases not matched to a gene.

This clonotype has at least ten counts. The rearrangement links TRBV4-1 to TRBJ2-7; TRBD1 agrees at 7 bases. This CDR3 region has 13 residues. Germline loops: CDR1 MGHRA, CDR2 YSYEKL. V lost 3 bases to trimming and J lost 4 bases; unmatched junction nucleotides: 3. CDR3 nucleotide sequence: TGCGCCAGCAGCCATGGACAGGCGTACGAGCAGTACTTC. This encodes CASSHGQAYEQYF.

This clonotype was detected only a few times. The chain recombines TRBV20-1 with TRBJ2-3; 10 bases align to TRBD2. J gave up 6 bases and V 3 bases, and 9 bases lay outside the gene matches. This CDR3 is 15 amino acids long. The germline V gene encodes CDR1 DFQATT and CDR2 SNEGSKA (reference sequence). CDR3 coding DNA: TGCAGTGCTAGTGGGTCTAGCGGGAGTCGGGATACGCAGTATTTT. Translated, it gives CSASGSSGSRDTQYF.

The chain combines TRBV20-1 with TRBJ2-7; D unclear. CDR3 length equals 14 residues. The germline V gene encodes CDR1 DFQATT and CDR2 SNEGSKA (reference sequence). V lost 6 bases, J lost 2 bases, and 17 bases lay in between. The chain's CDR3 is CSAASTGTPYEQYF. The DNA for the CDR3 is TGCAGTGCCGCCTCGACGGGCACTCCCTACGAGCAGTACTTC.

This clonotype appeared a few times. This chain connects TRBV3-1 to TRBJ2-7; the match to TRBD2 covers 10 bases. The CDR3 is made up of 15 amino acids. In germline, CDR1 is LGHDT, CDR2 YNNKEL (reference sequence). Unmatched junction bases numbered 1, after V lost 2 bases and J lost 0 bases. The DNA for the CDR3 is TGTGCCAGCAGCCAAACTAGCGGGGCCTCCTACGAGCAGTACTTC. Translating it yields CASSQTSGASYEQYF.

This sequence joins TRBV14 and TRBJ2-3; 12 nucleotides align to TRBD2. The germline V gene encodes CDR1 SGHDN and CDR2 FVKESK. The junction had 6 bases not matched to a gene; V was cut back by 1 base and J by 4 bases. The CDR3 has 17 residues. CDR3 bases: TGTGCCAGCAGCCAAGCGATTGGACTAGCGGGATCAGATACGCAGTATTTT. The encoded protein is CASSQAIGLAGSDTQYF.